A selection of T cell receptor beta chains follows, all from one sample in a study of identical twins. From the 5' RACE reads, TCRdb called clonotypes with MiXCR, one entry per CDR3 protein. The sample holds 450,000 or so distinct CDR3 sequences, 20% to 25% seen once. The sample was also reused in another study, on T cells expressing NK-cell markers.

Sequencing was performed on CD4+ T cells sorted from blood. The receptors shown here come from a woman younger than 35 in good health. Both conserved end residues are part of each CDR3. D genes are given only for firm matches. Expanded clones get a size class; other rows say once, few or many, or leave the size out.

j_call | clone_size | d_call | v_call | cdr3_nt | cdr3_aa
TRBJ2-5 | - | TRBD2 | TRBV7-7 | TGTGCTAGCACCCCGGGGACTAGTCTGGAGACCCAGTACTTC | CASTPGTSLETQYF
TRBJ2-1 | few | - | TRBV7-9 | TGTGCCAGCGAAGAAGGGGATGAGCAGTTCTTC | CASEEGDEQFF
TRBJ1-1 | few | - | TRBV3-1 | TGTGCCAGCAGGCCCCGCAGGGTGGGCACTGAAGCTTTCTTT | CASRPRRVGTEAFF
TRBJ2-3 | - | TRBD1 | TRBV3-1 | TGTGCCAGCAGCCAAGCCCGGGACAGGGTAAATACGCAGTATTTT | CASSQARDRVNTQYF
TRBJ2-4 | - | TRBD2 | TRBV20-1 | TGCAGTGCTCCCAAGGGCAGTCAGCGGGAGGACTATACTCTAGCCAAAAACATTCAGTACTTC | CSAPKGSQREDYTLAKNIQYF
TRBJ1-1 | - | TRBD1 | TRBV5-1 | TGCGCCAGCACCGGGACAGGGGGCACTGAAGCTTTCTTT | CASTGTGGTEAFF
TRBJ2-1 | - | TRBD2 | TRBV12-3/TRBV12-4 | TGTGCCAGCAGTTTAGGACTAGCGGGGGGGCATGAGCAGTTCTTC | CASSLGLAGGHEQFF
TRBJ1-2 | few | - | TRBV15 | TGTGCCACCAGCAGCGGGACACACTATGGCTACACCTTC | CATSSGTHYGYTF
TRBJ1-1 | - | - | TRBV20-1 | TGCAGTGCTAGCAGACAGCTCTTGAACACTGAAGCTTTCTTT | CSASRQLLNTEAFF
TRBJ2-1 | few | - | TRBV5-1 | TGCGCCAGCAGCTCCGGACGGGTGTCGGTCGATGAGCAGTTCTTC | CASSSGRVSVDEQFF
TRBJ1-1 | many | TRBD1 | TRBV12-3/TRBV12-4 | TGTGCCAGCAGCCGGACAGGGGCGGGCACTGAAGCTTTCTTT | CASSRTGAGTEAFF
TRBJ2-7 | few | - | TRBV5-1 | TGCGCCAGCAGCTTGGAAGAGATCTCCTACGAGCAGTACTTC | CASSLEEISYEQYF
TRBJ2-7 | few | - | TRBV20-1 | TGCAGTGCTACCTACCCGGGGCAGGTGAGCTCCTACGAGCAGTACTTC | CSATYPGQVSSYEQYF
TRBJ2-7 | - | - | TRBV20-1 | TGCAGTGCGGACGGAACCTACGAGCAGTACTTC | CSADGTYEQYF
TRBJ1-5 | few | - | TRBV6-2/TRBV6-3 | TGTGCCAGCAGCCTAAGAGGGGGAGGTGGCAATCAGCCCCAGCATTTT | CASSLRGGGGNQPQHF
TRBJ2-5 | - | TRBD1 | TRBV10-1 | TGCGCCAGCAGCGGAACCGGGACAGCTTATGAGACCCAGTACTTC | CASSGTGTAYETQYF
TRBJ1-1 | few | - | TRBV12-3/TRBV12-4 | TGTGCCAGCAGTTGGGCCGCCATGGAAGCTTTCTTT | CASSWAAMEAFF
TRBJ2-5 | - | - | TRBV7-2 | TGTGCCAGCAGCTTTCAGGGCACACAAGAGACCCAGTACTTC | CASSFQGTQETQYF
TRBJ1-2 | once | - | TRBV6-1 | TGTGCCAGCAGTGAAGTGGGGGTCTATGGCTACACCTTC | CASSEVGVYGYTF
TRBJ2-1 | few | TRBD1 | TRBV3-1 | TGTGCCAGCAGCCAACAGGGGGCCCCAACGAATGAGCAGTTCTTC | CASSQQGAPTNEQFF
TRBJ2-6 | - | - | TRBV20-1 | TGCAGTGCTCCCGGACAGCTTAACTCTGGGGCCAACGTCCTGACTTTC | CSAPGQLNSGANVLTF
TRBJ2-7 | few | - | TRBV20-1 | TGCAGTGCTAGAGGGGCTAGCGCGACCTACGAGCAGTACTTC | CSARGASATYEQYF
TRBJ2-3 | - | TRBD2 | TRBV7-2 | TGTGCCAGCAGCGTTTGGACTAGCGGGAGCGGTACGCAGTATTTT | CASSVWTSGSGTQYF
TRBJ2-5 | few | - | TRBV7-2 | TGTGCCAGCAGCTTATCGGGACTCTCATTTTCGGTCCAGTACTTC | CASSLSGLSFSVQYF
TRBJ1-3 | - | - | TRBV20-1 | TGCAGTGCTAGAGCGGGAGGCTACTCTGGAAACACCATATATTTT | CSARAGGYSGNTIYF
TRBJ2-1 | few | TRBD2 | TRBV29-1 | TGCAGCGGCTCGGCACTAGCGGGTAACTATGAGCAGTTCTTC | CSGSALAGNYEQFF
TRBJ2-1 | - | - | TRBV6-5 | TGTGCCAGCAGTTACTCGAGGACAGTCTTCTACAATGAGCAGTTCTTC | CASSYSRTVFYNEQFF
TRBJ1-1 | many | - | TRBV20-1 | TGCAGTGCAAGACCCTTCTTGGATGGGGACACTAACACTGAAGCTTTCTTT | CSARPFLDGDTNTEAFF